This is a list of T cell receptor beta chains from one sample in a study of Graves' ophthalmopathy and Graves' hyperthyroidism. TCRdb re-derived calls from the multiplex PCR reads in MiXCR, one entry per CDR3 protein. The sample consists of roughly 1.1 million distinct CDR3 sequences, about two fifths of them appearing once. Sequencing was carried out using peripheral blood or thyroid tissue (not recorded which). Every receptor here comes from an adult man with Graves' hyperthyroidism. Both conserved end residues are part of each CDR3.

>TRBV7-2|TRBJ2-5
CASSPQRGGHQETQYF
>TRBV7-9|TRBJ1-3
CASSSGNPSSGNTIYF
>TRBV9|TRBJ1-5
CASSLNRDSSQPQHF
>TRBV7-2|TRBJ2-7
CASSLGVGGPRSREQYF
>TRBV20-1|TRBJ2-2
CSAPGGGTGELFF
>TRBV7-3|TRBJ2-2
CASSLTGTGPSGELFF
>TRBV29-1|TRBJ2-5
CSVGDGGRLGETQYF
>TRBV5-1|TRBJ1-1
CASSLGQQNTEAFF
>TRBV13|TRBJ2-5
CASSLGLESETQYF
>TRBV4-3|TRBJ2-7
CASSQDRSFSYEQYF
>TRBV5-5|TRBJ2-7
CASSLDIRYEQYF
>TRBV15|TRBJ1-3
CATSRDRQGGETIYF
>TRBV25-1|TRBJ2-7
CASSVTGGAEQYF
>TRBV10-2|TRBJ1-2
CASGGDRDNYGYTF
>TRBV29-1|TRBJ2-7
CSARGGNSYEQYF
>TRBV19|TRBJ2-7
CATRTSGSYYEQYF
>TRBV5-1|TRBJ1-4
CASSPWGSGEKLFF
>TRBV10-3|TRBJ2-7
CAISDTPGSFSYEQYF
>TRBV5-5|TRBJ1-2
CASSLDLSPSYGYTF
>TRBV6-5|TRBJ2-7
CASSYAGKYEQYF
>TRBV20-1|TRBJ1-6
CSATRSSYNSPLHF
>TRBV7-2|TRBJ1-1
CASSSRTGDEAFF
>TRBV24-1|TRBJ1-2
CATSDDRGVGYTF
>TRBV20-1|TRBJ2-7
CSARSGSYEQYF
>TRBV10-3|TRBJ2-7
CAISDPRDRDSPYEQYF
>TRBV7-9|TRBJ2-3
CASSQASGSPDTQYF
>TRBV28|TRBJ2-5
CASSPDMGSQYF
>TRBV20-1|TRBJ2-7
CSARKTGTGGGRQYF
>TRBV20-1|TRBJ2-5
CSANRWTSGEETQYF